The rows below give T cell receptor beta chains drawn from one sample of a study. TCRdb recomputed calls from the RT-PCR reads with MiXCR, one row per CDR3 protein. The data hold about 700,000 distinct CDR3 sequences, with over 12% observed a single time. Sample: memory CD4+ T cells from blood. The receptors come from a female donor in good health, serving as a healthy control. The CDR3 runs from the conserved cysteine through the conserved F or W. Each record gives: J gene, clone size, V gene, D gene, CDR3 protein, CDR3 DNA. D genes are given only for firm matches. Only part of the rows carry a size: once, few, many, or a class if the clone is expanded.

j_call: TRBJ2-5; clone_size: .; v_call: TRBV28; d_call: .; cdr3_aa: CASRLAQETQYF; cdr3_nt: TGTGCCAGCAGACTAGCTCAAGAGACCCAGTACTTC
j_call: TRBJ2-2; clone_size: many; v_call: TRBV20-1; d_call: TRBD1; cdr3_aa: CSARDRGTYTGELFF; cdr3_nt: TGCAGTGCTAGAGACAGGGGGACGTACACCGGGGAGCTGTTTTTT
j_call: TRBJ1-1; clone_size: many; v_call: TRBV4-3; d_call: .; cdr3_aa: CASSQVGVGTQSLNTEAFF; cdr3_nt: TGCGCCAGCAGCCAAGTGGGTGTTGGCACACAGTCTTTGAACACTGAAGCTTTCTTT
j_call: TRBJ1-6; clone_size: .; v_call: TRBV27; d_call: .; cdr3_aa: CASSLTFDKGLLHF; cdr3_nt: TGTGCCAGCAGTTTGACTTTTGACAAGGGGCTCCTCCACTTT
j_call: TRBJ1-3; clone_size: many; v_call: TRBV7-2; d_call: .; cdr3_aa: CASSFNGGAYGNTIYF; cdr3_nt: TGTGCCAGCAGCTTCAATGGGGGCGCATATGGAAACACCATATATTTT
j_call: TRBJ2-1; clone_size: many; v_call: TRBV5-1; d_call: TRBD2; cdr3_aa: CASSSPGLAGANEQFF; cdr3_nt: TGCGCCAGCAGCTCTCCGGGACTAGCGGGAGCCAATGAGCAGTTCTTC
j_call: TRBJ2-3; clone_size: .; v_call: TRBV7-2; d_call: .; cdr3_aa: CASSLGAGGSRSTDTQYF; cdr3_nt: TGTGCCAGCAGCTTGGGGGCAGGCGGGAGTAGGAGCACAGATACGCAGTATTTT
j_call: TRBJ1-5; clone_size: .; v_call: TRBV12-3/TRBV12-4; d_call: .; cdr3_aa: CASSSTGRGSNQPQHF; cdr3_nt: TGTGCCAGCAGTTCCACAGGGAGAGGGAGCAATCAGCCCCAGCATTTT
j_call: TRBJ1-4; clone_size: many; v_call: TRBV30; d_call: TRBD1; cdr3_aa: CAWSALPTGANEKLFF; cdr3_nt: TGTGCCTGGAGTGCCCTCCCGACAGGGGCTAATGAAAAACTGTTTTTT
j_call: TRBJ2-1; clone_size: .; v_call: TRBV10-2; d_call: .; cdr3_aa: CASSELASYNEQFF; cdr3_nt: TGCGCCAGCAGTGAGTTGGCATCCTACAATGAGCAGTTCTTC
j_call: TRBJ1-1; clone_size: few; v_call: TRBV4-3; d_call: .; cdr3_aa: CASSPDVLNTEAFF; cdr3_nt: TGCGCCAGCAGCCCGGACGTCCTTAACACTGAAGCTTTCTTT
j_call: TRBJ1-5; clone_size: .; v_call: TRBV9; d_call: .; cdr3_aa: CASSVEAGDQPQHF; cdr3_nt: TGTGCCAGCAGCGTAGAGGCAGGGGATCAGCCCCAGCATTTT
j_call: TRBJ1-5; clone_size: many; v_call: TRBV5-6; d_call: .; cdr3_aa: CASSLWGSSDSNQPQHF; cdr3_nt: TGTGCCAGCAGCTTGTGGGGGAGCTCCGATAGCAATCAGCCCCAGCATTTT
j_call: TRBJ2-2; clone_size: few; v_call: TRBV7-2; d_call: TRBD2; cdr3_aa: CASSFVAGRGGELFF; cdr3_nt: TGTGCCAGCAGCTTCGTAGCGGGCAGAGGCGGGGAGCTGTTTTTT
j_call: TRBJ2-7; clone_size: few; v_call: TRBV29-1; d_call: TRBD2; cdr3_aa: CSVELAGRYEQYF; cdr3_nt: TGCAGCGTTGAGCTAGCGGGCCGCTACGAGCAGTACTTC
j_call: TRBJ2-1; clone_size: many; v_call: TRBV12-3/TRBV12-4; d_call: .; cdr3_aa: CASSLSDGGRGNEQFF; cdr3_nt: TGTGCCAGCAGTTTATCTGATGGCGGCCGGGGGAATGAGCAGTTCTTC
j_call: TRBJ2-1; clone_size: .; v_call: TRBV19; d_call: TRBD2; cdr3_aa: CASSVNIGTSYNEQFF; cdr3_nt: TGTGCCAGTAGTGTCAACATCGGGACTAGCTACAATGAGCAGTTCTTC
j_call: TRBJ2-2; clone_size: few; v_call: TRBV6-1; d_call: TRBD2; cdr3_aa: CASSEKSLGTTLGRLVFF; cdr3_nt: TGTGCCAGCAGTGAAAAATCTCTTGGGACTACCCTAGGTCGGTTGGTGTTTTTT
j_call: TRBJ1-6; clone_size: few; v_call: TRBV6-2/TRBV6-3; d_call: .; cdr3_aa: CASSYGQHFGSPLHF; cdr3_nt: TGTGCCAGCAGTTACGGCCAGCACTTCGGTTCACCCCTCCACTTT
j_call: TRBJ2-3; clone_size: many; v_call: TRBV4-3; d_call: TRBD2; cdr3_aa: CASSQEGPGGLAGGTDTQYF; cdr3_nt: TGCGCCAGCAGCCAAGAAGGCCCGGGCGGACTAGCGGGAGGCACAGATACGCAGTATTTT
j_call: TRBJ1-1; clone_size: few; v_call: TRBV20-1; d_call: TRBD1; cdr3_aa: CSAGQALNTEAFF; cdr3_nt: TGCAGTGCTGGACAGGCCTTGAACACTGAAGCTTTCTTT
j_call: TRBJ2-5; clone_size: few; v_call: TRBV5-1; d_call: .; cdr3_aa: CASSQGHGETQYF; cdr3_nt: TGCGCCAGCAGCCAGGGACACGGAGAGACCCAGTACTTC
j_call: TRBJ1-3; clone_size: few; v_call: TRBV7-2; d_call: TRBD1; cdr3_aa: CASSTRQGVNTIYF; cdr3_nt: TGTGCCAGCAGCACCCGACAGGGAGTAAACACCATATATTTT
j_call: TRBJ2-1; clone_size: .; v_call: TRBV3-1; d_call: .; cdr3_aa: CASRYSGGEEQFF; cdr3_nt: TGTGCCAGCAGGTATAGCGGAGGGGAGGAGCAGTTCTTC
j_call: TRBJ1-2; clone_size: many; v_call: TRBV7-2; d_call: TRBD1; cdr3_aa: CASSFPPTGGYGYTF; cdr3_nt: TGTGCCAGCAGCTTCCCTCCGACAGGGGGTTATGGCTACACCTTC
j_call: TRBJ2-1; clone_size: few; v_call: TRBV6-2/TRBV6-3; d_call: TRBD2; cdr3_aa: CASSYWAGGLNEQFF; cdr3_nt: TGTGCCAGCAGTTACTGGGCGGGAGGATTGAATGAGCAGTTCTTC
j_call: TRBJ2-3; clone_size: few; v_call: TRBV10-3; d_call: TRBD2; cdr3_aa: CAISDRTSATGTDTQYF; cdr3_nt: TGTGCCATCAGTGACAGGACTAGCGCCACCGGGACAGATACGCAGTATTTT
j_call: TRBJ1-2; clone_size: few; v_call: TRBV2; d_call: .; cdr3_aa: CASSERDTPVYGYTF; cdr3_nt: TGTGCCAGCAGTGAACGGGACACGCCCGTCTATGGCTACACCTTC
j_call: TRBJ1-1; clone_size: .; v_call: TRBV5-1; d_call: .; cdr3_aa: CASSLGYWGGNTEAFF; cdr3_nt: TGCGCCAGCAGCTTGGGGTACTGGGGGGGGAACACTGAAGCTTTCTTT
j_call: TRBJ1-1; clone_size: .; v_call: TRBV6-1; d_call: .; cdr3_aa: CASSQNGYTEAFF; cdr3_nt: TGTGCCAGCAGTCAAAACGGGTACACTGAAGCTTTCTTT
j_call: TRBJ2-1; clone_size: few; v_call: TRBV4-2; d_call: .; cdr3_aa: CASSQDFGSLVTNEQFF; cdr3_nt: TGTGCCAGCAGCCAAGATTTTGGATCCTTGGTGACCAATGAGCAGTTCTTC
j_call: TRBJ2-1; clone_size: many; v_call: TRBV6-5; d_call: .; cdr3_aa: CASMTGYNEQFF; cdr3_nt: TGTGCCAGCATGACAGGATACAATGAGCAGTTCTTC
j_call: TRBJ2-1; clone_size: few; v_call: TRBV12-3/TRBV12-4; d_call: TRBD2; cdr3_aa: CASSYSGTPHEQFF; cdr3_nt: TGTGCCAGCAGTTATAGCGGGACCCCACATGAGCAGTTCTTC
j_call: TRBJ2-4; clone_size: .; v_call: TRBV6-5; d_call: .; cdr3_aa: CASRPRLRNVGKNIQYF; cdr3_nt: TGTGCCAGCAGACCCAGACTAAGAAACGTTGGCAAAAACATTCAGTACTTC
j_call: TRBJ2-7; clone_size: many; v_call: TRBV6-2/TRBV6-3; d_call: .; cdr3_aa: CASKRGFSSSYEQYF; cdr3_nt: TGTGCCAGCAAGCGTGGGTTCTCGAGCTCCTACGAGCAGTACTTC
j_call: TRBJ2-1; clone_size: .; v_call: TRBV14; d_call: TRBD1; cdr3_aa: CASSQDLGTGHNQQFF; cdr3_nt: TGTGCCAGCAGCCAAGATCTAGGGACAGGTCACAATCAGCAGTTCTTC
j_call: TRBJ1-1; clone_size: .; v_call: TRBV20-1; d_call: TRBD1; cdr3_aa: CSAQGQGLNTEAFF; cdr3_nt: TGCAGTGCTCAAGGACAGGGCTTGAACACTGAAGCTTTCTTT
j_call: TRBJ1-1; clone_size: .; v_call: TRBV20-1; d_call: .; cdr3_aa: CSARGDGLEAFF; cdr3_nt: TGCAGTGCTAGGGGAGACGGGCTTGAAGCTTTCTTT
j_call: TRBJ1-1; clone_size: .; v_call: TRBV2; d_call: .; cdr3_aa: CASSEGPNTEAFF; cdr3_nt: TGTGCCAGCAGTGAGGGCCCGAACACTGAAGCTTTCTTT
j_call: TRBJ2-7; clone_size: many; v_call: TRBV20-1; d_call: .; cdr3_aa: CSASVAYEQYF; cdr3_nt: TGCAGTGCTTCCGTAGCCTACGAGCAGTACTTC
j_call: TRBJ2-1; clone_size: .; v_call: TRBV5-1; d_call: .; cdr3_aa: CASSFDSHNEQFF; cdr3_nt: TGCGCCAGCAGCTTTGACAGCCACAATGAGCAGTTCTTC
j_call: TRBJ2-3; clone_size: many; v_call: TRBV6-5; d_call: .; cdr3_aa: CASRNGRPTDTQYF; cdr3_nt: TGTGCCAGCAGAAACGGCCGCCCGACAGATACGCAGTATTTT
j_call: TRBJ2-7; clone_size: .; v_call: TRBV11-2; d_call: .; cdr3_aa: CASSLNRVEQYF; cdr3_nt: TGTGCCAGCAGCTTAAACAGGGTCGAGCAGTACTTC
j_call: TRBJ2-1; clone_size: .; v_call: TRBV3-1; d_call: TRBD2; cdr3_aa: CASSQGRGGLQEQFF; cdr3_nt: TGTGCCAGCAGCCAAGGCCGGGGGGGGTTACAAGAGCAGTTCTTC
j_call: TRBJ1-2; clone_size: .; v_call: TRBV7-9; d_call: .; cdr3_aa: CASSFSGGTYGYTF; cdr3_nt: TGTGCCAGCAGCTTCTCTGGGGGGACGTATGGCTACACCTTC
j_call: TRBJ2-7; clone_size: many; v_call: TRBV5-1; d_call: .; cdr3_aa: CASSSGLTSNEQYF; cdr3_nt: TGCGCCAGCAGCTCGGGACTCACAAGCAACGAGCAGTACTTC
j_call: TRBJ2-4; clone_size: once; v_call: TRBV2; d_call: TRBD1; cdr3_aa: CASSEDRGFVIQYF; cdr3_nt: TGTGCCAGCAGTGAGGACAGGGGGTTTGTCATTCAGTACTTC
j_call: TRBJ2-3; clone_size: .; v_call: TRBV4-2; d_call: .; cdr3_aa: CASSYGGPEDTQYF; cdr3_nt: TGTGCCAGCAGCTACGGGGGGCCTGAGGATACGCAGTATTTT
j_call: TRBJ1-1; clone_size: many; v_call: TRBV12-3/TRBV12-4; d_call: TRBD1; cdr3_aa: CASSREQGLEAFF; cdr3_nt: TGTGCCAGCAGCCGAGAACAGGGGCTGGAAGCTTTCTTT
j_call: TRBJ2-7; clone_size: many; v_call: TRBV2; d_call: TRBD1; cdr3_aa: CATGQGTYEQYF; cdr3_nt: TGTGCCACCGGACAGGGTACCTACGAGCAGTACTTC
j_call: TRBJ2-7; clone_size: few; v_call: TRBV28; d_call: .; cdr3_aa: CASSPGLKAEQYF; cdr3_nt: TGTGCCAGCAGTCCGGGACTTAAGGCCGAGCAGTACTTC
j_call: TRBJ2-3; clone_size: many; v_call: TRBV7-2; d_call: TRBD1; cdr3_aa: CASSLFGQVAQYF; cdr3_nt: TGTGCCAGCAGCTTGTTCGGACAGGTAGCGCAGTATTTT
j_call: TRBJ1-1; clone_size: .; v_call: TRBV5-6; d_call: .; cdr3_aa: CASSLVGLGAKAFF; cdr3_nt: TGTGCCAGCAGCTTGGTTGGGTTAGGAGCTAAAGCTTTCTTT
j_call: TRBJ2-2; clone_size: .; v_call: TRBV12-3/TRBV12-4; d_call: .; cdr3_aa: CASSFRQGILGNTGELFF; cdr3_nt: TGTGCCAGCAGTTTTCGGCAGGGGATCCTAGGGAACACCGGGGAGCTGTTTTTT
j_call: TRBJ2-1; clone_size: few; v_call: TRBV27; d_call: .; cdr3_aa: CASSPGQNSYNEQFF; cdr3_nt: TGTGCCAGCAGTCCCGGACAGAACTCCTACAATGAGCAGTTCTTC
j_call: TRBJ1-1; clone_size: few; v_call: TRBV10-3; d_call: TRBD1; cdr3_aa: CAISDREGATEAFF; cdr3_nt: TGTGCCATCAGTGACAGGGAGGGGGCCACTGAAGCTTTCTTT